One TCR beta chain is described in this entry. This specimen belongs to a study of CD8+ T cells in alopecia areata. As to treatment: oral pan-JAK inhibitor, 5-10 mg twice daily. Extraction of RNA preceded its reverse transcription into cDNA, which served as the sequencing template. Assay used: immunoSEQ multiplex PCR; TCRdb lists only in-frame clones, some missing. The sample carries approximately 280,000 clones, 58% recorded once. This sample comprised CD4+ T cells sorted from blood, obtained at week 24, from a patient treated with tofacitinib. The sequence was obtained from a human donor with alopecia areata.

The DNA for the CDR3 is TGTGCCAGCTCACCACAAGGAGCAGGGGCCCCCTACGAGCAGTACTTC. Its protein is CASSPQGAGAPYEQYF. The gene calls are TRBV18 and TRBJ2-7, with a tentative D call TRBD1 (6 bases). The CDR3 is made up of 16 amino acids. V was trimmed by 1 base and J by 2 bases, leaving 15 bases between them. Germline V gene data show CDR1 as KGHSH and CDR2 as LQKENI.